Below are 5 T cell receptor beta chains sequenced from a single sample in a study of tumor-infiltrating lymphocytes in localized non-small cell lung cancer. Profiled with immunoSEQ multiplex PCR; TCRdb holds only in-frame clones, not every one. The table has 15,000 to 20,000 clones, over 70% seen once. What was sequenced was lung tumor tissue. Receptors originate from a human donor with non-small cell lung cancer.

The chain is built from TRBV6-6 and TRBJ1-2; TRBD1 might be the D (5 bases). The length of the CDR3 is 15 residues. Germline CDR1 reads MNHNY; CDR2 reads SVGAGI (reference sequence). Trimming removed 5 bases from V and 4 bases from J, with 17 bases in between. CDR3 sequence: CASSRQIQEGYGYTF. Written as DNA, the CDR3 is TGTGCCAGCAGTCGACAGATTCAGGAAGGCTATGGCTACACCTTC.

The chain uses TRBV6-5 and TRBJ2-3; tentative D call: TRBD2 (6 bases). Trimming took 0 bases from V and 0 from J, leaving 7 bases between them. Per germline, CDR1 MNHEY and CDR2 SVGAGI. CDR3 length: 15 amino acids. CDR3 sequence reads: CASSYSGGSTDTQYF. The CDR3, as DNA: TGTGCCAGCAGTTACTCGGGGGGTAGCACAGATACGCAGTATTTT.

The rearrangement links TRBV5-6 to TRBJ1-1; 7 bases map to TRBD1. The CDR3 is 18 residues long. CDR1 and CDR2 (germline): SGHDT, YYEEEE. Germline trimming cut 0 bases from V and 6 bases from J; bases unmatched to any gene: 17. The CDR3 nucleotides read TGTGCCAGCAGCTTGGGGTATAGACAGGGCTGGGGAAACCCTGAAGCTTTCTTT. Its protein product is CASSLGYRQGWGNPEAFF.

This clone came up once. The chain employs TRBV5-1 and TRBJ2-2, with 9 bases lining up with TRBD1. The germline gives CDR1 SGHRS, CDR2 YFSETQ. The CDR3 has 16 amino acids. Losses at the gene ends were 7 bases for V and 0 bases for J; bases not matched to a gene: 7. In DNA, the CDR3 is TGCGCCAGCGTTCCGACAGGGGGATCGAACACCGGGGAGCTGTTTTTT. Its protein is CASVPTGGSNTGELFF.

The chain combines TRBV28 with TRBJ1-2; D may be TRBD1 (6 bases). CDR3 length: 15 residues. Trimming shortened V by 6 bases and J by 8 bases, and 22 bases separated the two germline ends. Looked up from germline, CDR1 is MDHEN and CDR2 is SYDVKM. This CDR3 is CASSRSSGEWEGYTF. CDR3 bases: TGTGCCAGCAGCCGATCCTCAGGGGAGTGGGAAGGCTACACCTTC.